The rows below give T cell receptor beta chains drawn from one sample of a study of shared clonotypes between healthy human individuals. Data came from immunoSEQ multiplex PCR; TCRdb stores just in-frame clones and leaves some out. This sample carries about 2.1 million clones, around 93% of them seen once, and the ten largest clones take 1.5% to 2%. The sequenced material came from naive CD8+ T cells from PBMCs. The origin of the receptors is a man between 18 and 35 years old in good health. Some clones in this sample may be carry-over from other donors' samples. The CDR3 runs from the conserved cysteine through the conserved F or W. D genes are given only for firm matches. Part of the rows lack a size; the others show once, few, many or a class for expanded clones.

d_call,clone_size,j_call,v_call,cdr3_aa,cdr3_nt
.,once,TRBJ2-4,TRBV6-6,CASSYSARAKDIQYF,TGTGCCAGCAGTTACTCGGCCAGGGCGAAGGACATTCAGTACTTC
.,.,TRBJ2-2,TRBV15,CATSSPGGFTGELFF,TGTGCCACCAGCAGTCCCGGGGGATTCACCGGGGAGCTGTTTTTT
.,.,TRBJ2-1,TRBV19,CASSSMGLSNEQFF,TGTGCCAGTAGTAGCATGGGGCTCTCCAATGAGCAGTTCTTC
.,few,TRBJ1-2,TRBV2,CASRGPTNYGYTF,TGTGCCAGCCGCGGCCCCACTAACTATGGCTACACCTTC
.,.,TRBJ2-7,TRBV27,CASRLRGAYEQYF,TGTGCCAGCAGATTAAGAGGCGCCTACGAGCAGTACTTC
TRBD2,.,TRBJ2-7,TRBV11-2,CASSPGGGHYEQYF,TGTGCCAGCAGCCCCGGCGGGGGTCATTACGAGCAGTACTTC
TRBD1,.,TRBJ1-2,TRBV10-3,CAISGLDRGFNYGYTF,TGTGCCATCAGTGGGTTGGACAGGGGGTTTAACTATGGCTACACCTTC
TRBD2,.,TRBJ2-1,TRBV7-9,CASSPPRAGVGNEQFF,TGTGCCAGCAGCCCCCCTCGGGCGGGAGTAGGTAATGAGCAGTTCTTC
.,.,TRBJ2-5,TRBV7-2,CASSPDRLPGAQETQYF,TGTGCCAGCAGCCCTGACCGCTTACCGGGGGCGCAGGAGACCCAGTACTTC
TRBD2,.,TRBJ2-1,TRBV2,CASSLAGTYNEQFF,TGTGCCAGCAGCCTAGCGGGGACTTACAATGAGCAGTTCTTC
TRBD1,.,TRBJ1-2,TRBV29-1,CSVEGGWAEDRALLYGYTF,TGCAGCGTTGAAGGGGGGTGGGCGGAGGACAGGGCCCTATTGTATGGCTACACCTTC
.,.,TRBJ2-2,TRBV27,CASSLSGANTGELFF,TGTGCCAGCAGTTTGAGCGGAGCTAACACCGGGGAGCTGTTTTTT
.,.,TRBJ1-2,TRBV6-6,CASSYSASPNYGYTF,TGTGCCAGCAGTTACTCGGCCAGCCCTAACTATGGCTACACCTTC
.,.,TRBJ1-2,TRBV2,CASSEGRNTFYGYTF,TGTGCCAGCAGTGAAGGTCGGAATACCTTTTATGGCTACACCTTC
TRBD1,few,TRBJ1-1,TRBV29-1,CSVLDRERAEAFF,TGCAGCGTTCTGGACAGGGAGAGAGCTGAAGCTTTCTTT
.,.,TRBJ2-3,TRBV5-4,CASSSGFTDTQYF,TGTGCCAGCAGCTCGGGATTCACAGATACGCAGTATTTT
TRBD2,.,TRBJ2-2,TRBV28,CASSYPGLDSGELFF,TGTGCCAGCAGTTATCCGGGACTAGATTCCGGGGAGCTGTTTTTT
TRBD1,.,TRBJ2-1,TRBV7-7,CASSPGQGSYNEQFF,TGTGCCAGCAGCCCCGGACAGGGGTCCTACAATGAGCAGTTCTTC
TRBD1,.,TRBJ2-5,TRBV28,CASSTSWTGPFQETQYF,TGTGCCAGCAGTACATCATGGACAGGGCCCTTCCAAGAGACCCAGTACTTC
.,.,TRBJ2-7,TRBV7-6,CASSSDTRPYEQYF,TGTGCCAGCAGCTCAGACACGAGACCCTACGAGCAGTACTTC
.,.,TRBJ1-1,TRBV19,CASSIEPGEMNTEAFF,TGTGCCAGTAGTATAGAGCCAGGAGAGATGAACACTGAAGCTTTCTTT
.,.,TRBJ2-6,TRBV30,CAWRDTRSGANVLTF,TGTGCCTGGAGGGACACCCGCTCTGGGGCCAACGTCCTGACTTTC
.,once,TRBJ1-4,TRBV25-1,CASSEWGSGEQEKLFF,TGTGCCAGCAGTGAATGGGGGTCAGGGGAACAAGAAAAACTGTTTTTT
.,.,TRBJ2-3,TRBV5-6,CASSLARAAYTQYF,TGTGCCAGCAGCTTGGCCAGGGCTGCCTATACGCAGTATTTT
.,.,TRBJ1-1,TRBV27,CASSLGIPGTNTEAFF,TGTGCCAGCAGTTTAGGAATCCCCGGGACGAACACTGAAGCTTTCTTT
.,.,TRBJ1-5,TRBV4-1,CASSQDGAQHF,TGCGCCAGCAGCCAAGATGGGGCCCAGCATTTT
.,.,TRBJ2-1,TRBV27,CASSLSRATLLEGSYNEQFF,TGTGCCAGCAGTTTATCCCGGGCTACTTTGCTAGAAGGCTCCTACAATGAGCAGTTCTTC
TRBD1,.,TRBJ2-1,TRBV5-1,CASSLTGGYEQFF,TGCGCCAGCAGCTTGACAGGGGGCTATGAGCAGTTCTTC
.,few,TRBJ1-1,TRBV19,CASSKDRREAFF,TGTGCCAGTAGCAAGGACAGAAGGGAAGCTTTCTTT
.,.,TRBJ1-5,TRBV4-1,CASSQVLANQPQHF,TGCGCCAGCAGCCAAGTATTAGCGAATCAGCCCCAGCATTTT
.,.,TRBJ2-2,TRBV7-8,CASSLGDTGELFF,TGTGCCAGCAGCTTAGGGGACACCGGGGAGCTGTTTTTT
TRBD2,.,TRBJ2-3,TRBV5-5,CASSLSGGRTDTQYF,TGTGCCAGCAGCTTGAGCGGGGGCCGGACAGATACGCAGTATTTT
.,.,TRBJ2-1,TRBV19,CASSKSAGLNEQFF,TGTGCCAGTAGTAAATCCGCAGGTCTCAATGAGCAGTTCTTC
.,.,TRBJ2-7,TRBV4-3,CASSPESGFYEQYF,TGCGCCAGCAGCCCCGAATCGGGTTTCTACGAGCAGTACTTC
.,.,TRBJ2-3,TRBV11-2,CASSLGQGWTDTQYF,TGTGCCAGCAGCTTAGGGCAGGGCTGGACAGATACGCAGTATTTT
TRBD2,.,TRBJ2-2,TRBV18,CASSLPGLAGVGTGELFF,TGTGCCAGCTCCCTCCCGGGACTAGCGGGAGTAGGAACCGGGGAGCTGTTTTTT
.,.,TRBJ2-7,TRBV19,CASSGRRVSPTYEQYF,TGTGCCAGTAGCGGTCGGAGGGTCAGTCCGACTTACGAGCAGTACTTC
.,.,TRBJ1-1,TRBV29-1,CSVDEVRATTEAFF,TGCAGCGTTGATGAGGTAAGGGCTACCACTGAAGCTTTCTTT
.,.,TRBJ2-3,TRBV5-6,CASSLDGGPRTDTQYF,TGTGCCAGCAGCTTGGATGGGGGCCCGCGCACAGATACGCAGTATTTT
.,once,TRBJ1-1,TRBV28,CASSLSGWEVNEAFF,TGTGCCAGCAGTTTATCGGGGTGGGAGGTAAATGAAGCTTTCTTT
.,.,TRBJ2-1,TRBV21-1,CASTSTRRGLRKDEQFF,TGTGCCAGCACTTCTACTCGGAGGGGGCTACGAAAAGATGAGCAGTTCTTC
.,.,TRBJ2-7,TRBV5-1,CASSFEGYVAYEQYF,TGCGCCAGCAGCTTCGAAGGGTACGTCGCCTACGAGCAGTACTTC
TRBD1,.,TRBJ1-2,TRBV19,CASSGWAQGNNLYGYTF,TGTGCCAGTAGCGGGTGGGCACAGGGGAACAATCTCTATGGCTACACCTTC